The 24 T cell receptor beta chains below all came from one sample that was sequenced in a study of graft-versus-host responses after intestinal transplantation (dated by TCRdb to the early 2020s). No antigen is known for these receptors. This specimen's time point label, interpreted: cells obtained before transplantation from donor or recipient. Libraries were made using the immunoSEQ multiplex PCR assay. Not all clones reach the TCRdb copy of this immuneACCESS table, which keeps in-frame sequences only. Checked studies attribute under half of the gap to unresolved V genes and leave the rest unexplained. The sample has over 90,000 clones on record, roughly 93% of them singletons. In total, the top ten clones hold around 1% of the sample. The sequencing here drew on unstimulated CD8+ T cells sorted from spleen or lymph node cells, taken before intestinal transplant. The receptor set was obtained from a human donor who received an intestinal transplant.

This clone turned up a few times. The J gene is TRBJ2-2, the V gene TRBV7-6; the match to TRBD2 covers 8 bases. Trimming removed 3 bases from V and 3 bases from J; junction bases left unmatched: 9. The CDR3 is 17 residues long. Germline V gene lookup returns CDR1 SGHVS and CDR2 FNYEAQ. DNA of the CDR3: TGTGCCAGCAGCTTCCCTAACGGGGGGGCGGACACCGGGGAGCTGTTTTTT. Its translation is CASSFPNGGADTGELFF.

V and J are TRBV7-9 and TRBJ2-1, with D perhaps assigned TRBD1 or TRBD2 (5 bases each). From germline, CDR1 is SEHNR and CDR2 FQNEAQ (reference sequence). This CDR3 region has 16 residues. Trimming shortened V by 4 bases and J by 0 bases, and 13 bases separated the two germline ends. CDR3 coding DNA: TGTGCCAGCAGCTCCCCACCGGGGCCCTCCTACAATGAGCAGTTCTTC. It specifies CASSSPPGPSYNEQFF.

The chain couples TRBV21-1 to TRBJ1-6; the D segment call TRBD1 is taken from the table without a DNA check. TRBV21-1 is a pseudogene. The CDR3 runs 14 residues. The CDR3 here is CASKTKGARSPLHF. The DNA of the CDR3 is TGTGCCAGCAAAACAAAGGGGGCAAGATCACCCCTCCACTTT.

Written as DNA, the CDR3 is TGTGCCAGCAGTGAACGGGGAGACCCCTACACCTTC. Translation: CASSERGDPYTF. The chain uses TRBV6-1 and TRBJ1-2; D remains unclear. The CDR3 spans 12 residues. V was pared by 2 bases and J by 10 bases, with 11 bases between. Germline lookup yields CDR1 MNHNS and CDR2 SASEGT.

The sample holds one count of this clone. The V call is TRBV27, the J call TRBJ2-1, with a possible D match to TRBD2 (5 bases). The CDR3 sequence is 15 residues long. V was cut by 8 bases and J by 3 bases, with 17 bases left in between. The germline CDR1 and CDR2 sequences are MNHEY and SMNVEV (reference sequence). CDR3 protein: CASLADGGDYNEQFF. CDR3 nucleotide sequence: TGTGCCAGCCTGGCGGATGGAGGCGACTACAATGAGCAGTTCTTC.

The DNA of the CDR3 is TGTGCCAGCAGCTCGCCCGATCCGATCAATGAGCAGTTCTTC. Translating gives CASSSPDPINEQFF. This rearrangement joins TRBV7-2 to TRBJ2-1; no clear D. Trimming left V 4 bases short and J 6 bases short, with 13 bases between. There are 14 residues in the CDR3. Germline CDR1 reads SGHTA; CDR2 reads FQGNSA. Drawing the rest from reference TRBV7-2 and TRBJ2-1, the complete variable domain is GAGVSQSPSNKVTEKGKDVELRCDPISGHTALYWYRQSLGQGLEFLIYFQGNSAPDKSGLPSDRFSAERTGGSVSTLTIQRTQQEDSAVYLCASSSPDPINEQFFGPGTRLTVL.

This rearrangement joins TRBV7-8 to TRBJ2-7; 7 positions agree with TRBD1. This CDR3 contains 15 residues. CDR1 is SGHVS, CDR2 FQNEAQ, per germline. Trimming took 5 bases from V and 4 from J; bases not matched to a gene: 11. In DNA form, the CDR3 reads TGTGCCAGCAGCCCAAGTGCAGGGGGTCTTTACGAGCAGTACTTC. It is translated as CASSPSAGGLYEQYF.

The rearrangement uses TRBV4-2 and TRBJ1-3; D remains ambiguous. The CDR3 extends over 12 amino acids. CDR1 and CDR2 (germline): LGHNA, YNFKEQ. The ends were cut back, 11 bases at V and 0 bases at J, with 8 bases in the middle. The chain's CDR3 is CAGSFSGNTIYF. The CDR3 DNA reads as TGTGCCGGATCTTTCTCTGGAAACACCATATATTTT.

This clone was counted between two and nine times. The rearrangement joins TRBV5-4 to TRBJ1-1, with 7 positions matching TRBD1. The CDR3 length is 13 residues. Germline values: CDR1 SGHNT, CDR2 YYREEE (reference sequence). V dropped 0 bases and J dropped 8; count of bases not matched to a gene: 4. CDR3 region: CASSLGGQVEAFF. CDR3 nucleotide sequence: TGTGCCAGCAGCTTGGGAGGACAGGTAGAAGCTTTCTTT.

In this sample, this clone turned up once. The chain links TRBV5-4 to TRBJ1-2; D is perhaps TRBD1 (6 bases). Trimming removed 4 bases at V and 5 bases at J, with 21 bases between. This CDR3 contains 16 residues. Germline CDR1 SGHNT, CDR2 YYREEE (reference sequence). In nucleotides, the CDR3 is TGTGCCAGCAGCCACGCAGGGGAAGAGCATATGTATGGCTACACCTTC. Protein: CASSHAGEEHMYGYTF. The full variable domain, with the rest looked up from reference TRBV5-4 and TRBJ1-2, is ETGVTQSPTHLIKTRGQQVTLRCSSQSGHNTVSWYQQALGQGPQFIFQYYREEENGRGNFPPRFSGLQFPNYSSELNVNALELDDSALYLCASSHAGEEHMYGYTFGSGTRLTVV.

The gene calls are TRBV27 and TRBJ1-1; tentatively, D is TRBD1 (6 bases). With 3 bases removed from V and 8 bases from J, the gap between germline ends came to 13 bases. The CDR3 has 13 amino acids. CDR1 MNHEY and CDR2 SMNVEV come from the germline V gene (reference sequence). CDR3 in amino acids: CASSLAPTGEAFF. In DNA form, the CDR3 reads TGTGCCAGCAGTTTGGCCCCTACAGGGGAAGCTTTCTTT.

The chain employs TRBV9 and TRBJ1-3; no definite D call. Between the trimmed V and J ends, which lost 4 bases and 2 bases, there was a span of 7 bases. The germline gives CDR1 SGDLS, CDR2 YYNGEE. This CDR3 is 13 amino acids long. The CDR3 is CASSSGTGNTIYF. The DNA of the CDR3 is TGTGCCAGCAGCTCCGGAACTGGAAACACCATATATTTT.

The chain employs TRBV11-2 and TRBJ1-3; D remains unclear. This CDR3 region has 15 residues. Germline values: CDR1 SGHAT, CDR2 FQNNGV. V was pared by 1 base and J by 0 bases, with 7 bases between. DNA of the CDR3: TGTGCCAGCAGCTTAGGGGAGGGCTCTGGAAACACCATATATTTT. Its translation: CASSLGEGSGNTIYF.

CDR3 bases: TGTGCCAGCAGTCACGACAGGGGACCGTGGACTGAAGCTTTCTTT. Protein: CASSHDRGPWTEAFF. The chain has TRBV27 and TRBJ1-1, with 8 positions matching TRBD1. The germline CDR1 and CDR2 sequences are MNHEY and SMNVEV (reference sequence). The V gene end was trimmed by 5 bases and the J gene end by 5 bases; junction bases not matched to a gene: 10. The CDR3 totals 15 residues.

The chain couples TRBV11-3 to TRBJ2-1, with a possible D match to TRBD2 (7 bases). V was trimmed by 5 bases and J by 10 bases, leaving 21 bases between them. CDR3 length: 15 residues. Germline values: CDR1 SGHNT, CDR2 YENEEA. The CDR3 here is CASSPPFAGANEQFF. CDR3 coding DNA: TGTGCCAGCAGCCCACCTTTCGCGGGGGCAAACGAGCAGTTCTTC.

About this clone: At one boundary the junction diverges from the germline segment, which might be a read error. V gene TRBV7-8 combines with J gene TRBJ1-1, with D perhaps matching TRBD1 (6 bases). The CDR3 is made up of 17 amino acids. The germline CDR1 and CDR2 sequences are SGHVS and FQNEAQ. DNA of the CDR3: TGTGCCAGCACCTTAGACAGGAGCTCTAAAGTGAACACTGAAGCTTTCTTT. Protein product: CASTLDRSSKVNTEAFF.

The V gene is TRBV4-1, the J gene TRBJ2-3; D unclear. The CDR3 has 11 residues. CDR1 and CDR2 (germline): MGHRA, YSYEKL. The V end lost 7 bases, the J end lost 7 bases, and 9 bases lay between the germline ends. Written as DNA, the CDR3 is TGCGCCAGCAACTCTGAGAATACGCAGTATTTT. The encoded protein is CASNSENTQYF.

This sequence joins TRBV5-1 and TRBJ2-5; D is ambiguous. The germline V and J ends were trimmed by 1 base and 5 bases, with 3 bases remaining between them. Germline V lookup: CDR1 SGHRS, CDR2 YFSETQ. The CDR3 contains 11 residues. The CDR3 protein is CASSLRETQYF. The CDR3 bases are TGCGCCAGCAGCTTGCGGGAGACCCAGTACTTC.

This clone appeared once. One end of the junction fails to match germline, which may point to a read error. The V and J genes are TRBV6-6 and TRBJ2-5; TRBD1 matches 8 bases. The CDR3 has 15 amino acids. Germline CDR1 MNHNY, CDR2 SVGAGI (reference sequence). CDR3: CASSYSGGSLETQYF. CDR3 sequence (DNA): TGTGCCAGCAGCTACTCAGGGGGCTCTTTGGAGACCCAGTACTTC.

The chain couples TRBV2 to TRBJ1-2; D uncertain. The CDR3 is 13 amino acids. V lost 1 base and J 7 bases, leaving 10 bases between the germline ends. Germline assignment: CDR1 SNHLY and CDR2 FYNNEI. The CDR3 sequence is CASSEVVGRGYTF. Here the CDR3 DNA reads TGTGCCAGCAGTGAAGTAGTGGGTCGTGGCTACACCTTC. The whole variable domain, remainder taken from reference TRBV2 and TRBJ1-2, is EPEVTQTPSHQVTQMGQEVILRCVPISNHLYFYWYRQILGQKVEFLVSFYNNEISEKSEIFDDQFSVERPDGSNFTLKIRSTKLEDSAMYFCASSEVVGRGYTFGSGTRLTVV.

The chain employs TRBV19 and TRBJ1-5; D unclear. CDR3 size: 16 residues. V was cut by 5 bases and J by 3 bases, with 17 bases left in between. CDR1 and CDR2 from the germline V gene are LNHDA and SQIVND (reference sequence). CDR3 protein: CASSPQRQSLNQPQHF. The CDR3 nucleotides read TGTGCCAGTAGTCCCCAGCGGCAGTCCCTCAATCAGCCCCAGCATTTT. The entire variable domain, with the rest obtained from reference TRBV19 and TRBJ1-5, is as follows: DGGITQSPKYLFRKEGQNVTLSCEQNLNHDAMYWYRQDPGQGLRLIYYSQIVNDFQKGDIAEGYSVSREKKESFPLTVTSAQKNPTAFYLCASSPQRQSLNQPQHFGDGTRLSIL.

This chain links TRBV4-1 with TRBJ1-1; no definite D call. V was cut by 4 bases and J by 1 base, with 10 bases left in between. This CDR3 region has 14 residues. The germline V gene has CDR1 MGHRA and CDR2 YSYEKL. The CDR3, as DNA: TGCGCCAGCAGCCCTACAGTGTGGAACACTGAAGCTTTCTTT. Residues: CASSPTVWNTEAFF.

J is TRBJ1-2 and V is TRBV9; 10 nucleotides agree with TRBD1. The CDR3 is made up of 14 amino acids. Germline V gives CDR1 SGDLS, CDR2 YYNGEE. The junction had 4 bases not matched to a gene; V was cut back by 4 bases and J by 4 bases. This CDR3 is CASSRTGGSYGYTF. CDR3 in DNA: TGTGCCAGCAGCCGGACAGGGGGGAGCTATGGCTACACCTTC.

The chain recombines TRBV7-8 with TRBJ1-2; unclear D gene. The CDR3 consists of 15 residues. The V end lost 5 bases, the J end lost 4 bases, and 17 bases lay between the germline ends. Per the germline V gene, CDR1 is SGHVS and CDR2 is FQNEAQ. The CDR3 loop is CASSPTTAGSYGYTF. The CDR3 region has the DNA TGTGCCAGCAGCCCCACGACGGCCGGGAGCTATGGCTACACCTTC.